A selection of T cell receptor beta chains follows, all from one sample in a study of T cells in Graves' hyperthyroidism and ophthalmopathy. Using its own MiXCR run on the multiplex PCR reads, TCRdb lists one record per CDR3 protein. The sample includes about half a million distinct CDR3 sequences, more than 20% of them seen just once. The sample comprised blood. The receptors stem from a man in his late teens or twenties with Graves' hyperthyroidism. Each CDR3 is given with its conserved first and last residue. Each record gives: clone size, D gene, V gene, J gene, CDR3 protein, CDR3 DNA. D genes are given only for firm matches. Not all rows give a size; the values are once, few, many and, for expanded clones, a class.

many,TRBD2,TRBV29-1,TRBJ2-7,CSVIPLGSGDEQYF,TGCAGCGTCATCCCCCTGGGGAGCGGGGACGAGCAGTACTTC
many,.,TRBV20-1,TRBJ2-7,CSARWQGREQYF,TGCAGTGCTAGGTGGCAGGGACGCGAGCAGTACTTC
.,TRBD1,TRBV12-3/TRBV12-4,TRBJ1-2,CASSSRQGNDYGYTF,TGTGCCAGCAGTTCGCGACAGGGGAACGACTATGGCTACACCTTC
many,.,TRBV6-1,TRBJ2-2,CASRTPYTGELFF,TGTGCCAGCAGGACACCTTACACCGGGGAGCTGTTTTTT
many,TRBD1,TRBV27,TRBJ1-1,CASSLGTGLGTEAFF,TGTGCCAGCAGTCTCGGGACAGGCCTGGGCACTGAAGCTTTCTTT
many,.,TRBV12-3/TRBV12-4,TRBJ2-5,CASSFWGLSMETQYF,TGTGCCAGCAGTTTTTGGGGGTTGAGTATGGAGACCCAGTACTTC
.,.,TRBV2,TRBJ2-7,CASSVIQGAEQYF,TGTGCCAGCAGTGTGATACAGGGCGCCGAGCAGTACTTC
.,.,TRBV7-2,TRBJ1-2,CASSLSALGYGYTF,TGTGCCAGCAGCTTATCTGCCCTCGGCTATGGCTACACCTTC
.,.,TRBV19,TRBJ2-2,CASSIVRTGELFF,TGTGCCAGTAGTATTGTCCGCACCGGGGAGCTGTTTTTT
.,.,TRBV5-5,TRBJ2-2,CASSSRWAVNTGELFF,TGTGCCAGCAGCTCCCGGTGGGCAGTGAACACCGGGGAGCTGTTTTTT
many,.,TRBV30,TRBJ1-5,CAWSVWPNQPQHF,TGTGCCTGGAGTGTGTGGCCAAATCAGCCCCAGCATTTT
many,.,TRBV12-3/TRBV12-4,TRBJ1-1,CASSFLPLSGTKRGGTEAFF,TGTGCCAGCAGTTTCTTGCCCCTTTCCGGGACCAAAAGGGGAGGGACTGAAGCTTTCTTT
.,.,TRBV6-5,TRBJ1-1,CASSYQGSNTEAFF,TGTGCCAGCAGTTATCAGGGCTCAAACACTGAAGCTTTCTTT
many,.,TRBV5-1,TRBJ1-5,CASSAGGGSNVEPQHF,TGCGCCAGCAGCGCGGGAGGAGGTAGTAACGTTGAGCCCCAGCATTTT
many,TRBD1,TRBV7-2,TRBJ2-7,CASNQGVAKYF,TGTGCCAGCAACCAGGGGGTAGCTAAGTACTTC
many,TRBD1,TRBV12-5,TRBJ1-4,CASGAGTGGISNEKLFF,TGTGCTAGTGGGGCCGGGACAGGGGGGATCAGTAATGAAAAACTGTTTTTT
many,.,TRBV10-3,TRBJ1-1,CAIRQNPNTEAFF,TGTGCCATCAGGCAGAATCCGAACACTGAAGCTTTCTTT
many,.,TRBV30,TRBJ2-5,CACSSGNQETQYF,TGTGCCTGCTCCTCCGGGAACCAAGAGACCCAGTACTTC
many,TRBD1,TRBV12-3/TRBV12-4,TRBJ1-6,CASSSQDRGFPLHF,TGTGCCAGCAGTTCACAGGACAGGGGATTTCCCCTCCACTTT
many,.,TRBV29-1,TRBJ2-5,CSVALQGAETQYF,TGCAGCGTCGCCTTACAGGGCGCGGAGACCCAGTACTTC
many,.,TRBV4-1,TRBJ1-5,CASSSPLTASNQPQHF,TGCGCCAGCAGCTCCCCCCTTACCGCGTCAAATCAGCCCCAGCATTTT
few,.,TRBV4-1,TRBJ2-6,CASSFSPGGAGANVLTF,TGCGCCAGCAGCTTCTCCCCAGGGGGGGCTGGGGCCAACGTCCTGACTTTC
many,.,TRBV20-1,TRBJ2-5,CSASTRDRAHGTQYF,TGCAGTGCTAGTACTCGGGACCGAGCACACGGGACCCAGTACTTC
.,.,TRBV12-3/TRBV12-4,TRBJ1-1,CASSWGAFMNTEAFF,TGTGCCAGCAGTTGGGGGGCCTTCATGAACACTGAAGCTTTCTTT
many,.,TRBV30,TRBJ1-1,CAWSVGDSAEAFF,TGTGCCTGGAGTGTAGGGGACTCTGCTGAAGCTTTCTTT
many,.,TRBV2,TRBJ2-4,CASSGAWAKNIQYF,TGTGCCAGCTCCGGGGCATGGGCCAAAAACATTCAGTACTTC